The rows below give T cell receptor beta chains drawn from one sample of a study of T-cell reconstitution after alpha-beta-depleted transplantation in children. TCRdb fed the PCR reads into MiXCR, producing one record per CDR3 protein. The sample contains approximately 590,000 distinct CDR3 sequences, roughly a tenth of which appear only once. The starting material was PBMCs from the stem cell graft donor, obtained from the stem cell graft. These receptors were taken from a human donor who donated a stem cell graft to a child with acute myeloid leukemia. CDR3s include the opening cysteine and the closing phenylalanine or tryptophan. A D gene is named only where the DNA matches it firmly. Clone size, where shown, is once, few, many, or a class for clones that have expanded.

j_gene,v_gene,abundance,d_gene,CDR3nt,CDR3aa
TRBJ2-6,TRBV2,.,TRBD2,TGTGCCAGCGGGGGGGGAGCCTCTGGGGCCAACGTCCTGACTTTC,CASGGGASGANVLTF
TRBJ2-4,TRBV20-1,many,.,TGCAGTGCCGGCAAGGTCGCCAAAAACATTCAGTACTTC,CSAGKVAKNIQYF
TRBJ2-1,TRBV29-1,many,.,TGCAGCGCCGACGGCCTTTACAATGAGCAGTTCTTC,CSADGLYNEQFF
TRBJ2-3,TRBV20-1,.,TRBD1,TGCAGTGCTAGAATGGGACAGGGGGCAGATACGCAGTATTTT,CSARMGQGADTQYF
TRBJ1-3,TRBV4-2,few,.,TGTGCCAGCAGCCCGGGAGGGACGGCTGGAAACACCATATATTTT,CASSPGGTAGNTIYF
TRBJ2-2,TRBV5-1,once,TRBD2,TGCGCCAGCAGCTGGGAACTAGCGGGAGTAAACACCGGGGAGCTGTTTTTT,CASSWELAGVNTGELFF
TRBJ2-5,TRBV6-5,many,TRBD1,TGTGCCAGCAGTTTGGGACAGGGGGCGTCGGAGACCCAGTACTTC,CASSLGQGASETQYF
TRBJ2-3,TRBV11-2,.,TRBD2,TGTGCCAGCAGCTTAGGTGGGACTAGCAGCACAGATACGCAGTATTTT,CASSLGGTSSTDTQYF
TRBJ2-1,TRBV12-3/TRBV12-4,few,TRBD1,TGTGCCAGCAGCCAGGGACAGGGGGTTTGGGATGAGCAGTTCTTC,CASSQGQGVWDEQFF
TRBJ1-1,TRBV29-1,.,TRBD1,TGCAGCGTTATCCGACAGGGGTTGGAGACTGAAGCTTTCTTT,CSVIRQGLETEAFF
TRBJ1-4,TRBV20-1,.,TRBD1,TGCTGTGCTAGAGATCGTGGGCAGGGGGAGCCGGGGGAAAAACTGTTTTTT,CCARDRGQGEPGEKLFF
TRBJ2-5,TRBV12-3/TRBV12-4,many,.,TGTGCCAGCAGTTTCGTAGTTGATGGGACCCAGTACTTC,CASSFVVDGTQYF
TRBJ2-7,TRBV27,many,TRBD1,TGTGCCAGCACACAAAAACCTGGGTCAGGGGGAGAGCAGTACTTC,CASTQKPGSGGEQYF
TRBJ2-1,TRBV27,.,.,TGTGCCAGCAGAAGAGAGGCGGCGAGGGGCTACAATGAGCAGTTCTTC,CASRREAARGYNEQFF
TRBJ2-7,TRBV5-1,.,TRBD2,TGCGCCAGCAGCTTCGGTAGCGGGGGGGTTAACGAGCAGTACTTC,CASSFGSGGVNEQYF
TRBJ2-1,TRBV20-1,many,TRBD1,TGCAGTGCTAGAGATCCCGGGACAGGATCCGGTGAGCAGTTCTTC,CSARDPGTGSGEQFF
TRBJ2-1,TRBV12-3/TRBV12-4,.,.,TGTGCCAGCAGCGGACTTGACTGGAGCTCCTACAATGAGCAGTTCTTC,CASSGLDWSSYNEQFF
TRBJ2-1,TRBV20-1,.,.,TGCAGTGCTACCCCTTCTATGAAGGAGCAGTTCTTC,CSATPSMKEQFF
TRBJ2-1,TRBV20-1,few,.,TGCAGTGCTGCATATCGGGGGGCCAGTTTACCGTTCTTC,CSAAYRGASLPFF
TRBJ2-3,TRBV2,many,TRBD2,TGTGCCAGCAGCGAGGGACTAGCGAGGGGTGGAACGCAGTATTTT,CASSEGLARGGTQYF
TRBJ1-2,TRBV5-1,few,.,TGCGCCAGCACCGGGGGAGACTATGGCTACACCTTC,CASTGGDYGYTF
TRBJ1-6,TRBV3-1,.,TRBD1,TGTGCCAGCAGACCACAGGACAGGGAGGCTTCACCCCTCCACTTT,CASRPQDREASPLHF
TRBJ2-2,TRBV7-9,many,TRBD1,TGTGCCAGCAGCCTTTTACCGGGACAGGGGAACACCGGGGAGCTGTTTTTT,CASSLLPGQGNTGELFF
TRBJ1-3,TRBV7-8,.,.,TGTGCCAGCAGCTTTGTCAGAGGGGCGATCTCTGGAAACACCATATATTTT,CASSFVRGAISGNTIYF
TRBJ1-2,TRBV7-9,.,TRBD1,TGTGCCAGCAGCCCGACAGGGAGCAAGTGGGCCTATGGCTACACCTTC,CASSPTGSKWAYGYTF
TRBJ2-3,TRBV6-1,.,TRBD1,TGTGCCAGCAGTAGCGGACAGGGGCGAGGAGATACGCAGTATTTT,CASSSGQGRGDTQYF
TRBJ2-5,TRBV29-1,.,TRBD1,TGCAGCGCCCGGGGGACAGGGGACCCCGGGAGGACCCAGTACTTC,CSARGTGDPGRTQYF
TRBJ2-1,TRBV12-3/TRBV12-4,many,TRBD2,TGTGCCAGCAGGCTAGCGGGAGGCCGACCCTACAATGAGCAGTTCTTC,CASRLAGGRPYNEQFF
TRBJ2-3,TRBV6-1,many,.,TGTGCCAGCAGTGCATTAGCGATTGGCACAGATACGCAGTATTTT,CASSALAIGTDTQYF
TRBJ1-5,TRBV7-9,.,TRBD1,TGTGCCAGCAGCTCCGCAGGACAGGGCCAGCCCCAGCATTTT,CASSSAGQGQPQHF
TRBJ2-5,TRBV20-1,few,.,TGCAGTGCTAGAGCTATCAAGAGGATCCAAGAGACCCAGTACTTC,CSARAIKRIQETQYF
TRBJ1-2,TRBV5-1,few,.,TGCGCCAGCAGCTTGCAGCAAACGCCCATCGATGGCTACACCTTC,CASSLQQTPIDGYTF
TRBJ2-5,TRBV7-3,.,TRBD2,TGTGCCAGCAGCGATGTAGCGGGAGGTGCGACCCAGTACTTC,CASSDVAGGATQYF
TRBJ2-7,TRBV4-3,few,TRBD2,TGCGCCAGCAGCCAGGAAGCGGGAGAGTCGTACGAGCAGTACTTC,CASSQEAGESYEQYF
TRBJ1-6,TRBV20-1,many,TRBD1,TGCAGTGCTAGAGATTTTGGGACAGGGAGGTCACCCCTCCACTTT,CSARDFGTGRSPLHF
TRBJ2-1,TRBV5-1,few,TRBD2,TGCGCCAGCAGCTTGCCCGCACCTGGGACTAGCGGGCAGCAGTTCTTC,CASSLPAPGTSGQQFF
TRBJ2-2,TRBV7-2,many,TRBD1,TGTGCCAGCAGCCTTTATACGGGACAGATCGCCGGGGAGCTGTTTTTT,CASSLYTGQIAGELFF
TRBJ2-3,TRBV9,many,.,TGTGCCAGCAGCGTAGACTCGGGAGATAGCACAGATACGCAGTATTTT,CASSVDSGDSTDTQYF
TRBJ1-1,TRBV4-3,many,TRBD1,TGCGCCAGCAGCCTTGGACAGGGCGGGGACACTGAAGCTTTCTTT,CASSLGQGGDTEAFF
TRBJ2-3,TRBV7-9,many,.,TGTGCCAGCAGGCTAACCGGGGATACGCAGTATTTT,CASRLTGDTQYF
TRBJ2-5,TRBV12-3/TRBV12-4,.,TRBD1,TGTGCCAGCAGGTTTGGGGACAGTAAAGAGACCCAGTACTTC,CASRFGDSKETQYF
TRBJ2-7,TRBV27,.,TRBD2,TGTGCCAGCCAGCCCGGGGGGGGAACCTACGAGCAGTACTTC,CASQPGGGTYEQYF
TRBJ2-5,TRBV5-6,many,.,TGTGCCAGCAGCAAGGATCCGACTGGAGAGGGGGGGACCCAGTACTTC,CASSKDPTGEGGTQYF
TRBJ1-2,TRBV5-1,many,TRBD1,TGCGCCAGCAGCCTCAACGGACAGGGCTATGGCTACACCTTC,CASSLNGQGYGYTF
TRBJ2-1,TRBV11-2,many,TRBD2,TGTGCCAGCAGCTTAGTAAAAAGGAGGGCGGGAGGTTTTTTAGGGGAGCAGTTCTTC,CASSLVKRRAGGFLGEQFF
TRBJ1-1,TRBV7-8,few,.,TGTGCCAGCAGCTTAGTCCCCCCGGGGGCAGGGACGAACACTGAAGCTTTCTTT,CASSLVPPGAGTNTEAFF